Listed below are T cell receptor beta chains from one sample, sequenced in a study of T cell repertoires in cytomegalovirus infection. Using its own MiXCR run on the reads, TCRdb lists one record per CDR3 protein. The table includes roughly 500,000 distinct CDR3 sequences, approximately 46% detected once. These TCRs' antigens remain unknown. The input for sequencing was cultured PBMCs, taken from culture after CMV antigen stimulation. All receptors derive from a human donor in good health (CMV status not recorded). Some clones in this sample may be carry-over from other donors' samples. Both conserved end residues are part of each CDR3. A D gene is named only where the DNA matches it firmly. Size is omitted from some rows. Given values are once, few, many or a class for expanded clones.

TRBD2	TRBJ2-7	few	TRBV7-2	CASNWRGAYEQYF	TGTGCCAGCAATTGGCGGGGGGCCTACGAGCAGTACTTC
TRBD2	TRBJ2-3	few	TRBV12-3/TRBV12-4	CASKLAGTSTDTQYF	TGTGCCAGCAAATTAGCGGGGACTAGCACAGATACGCAGTATTTT
NA	TRBJ2-2	once	TRBV9	CASTSGGAPRTGELFF	TGTGCCAGCACGTCGGGGGGCGCCCCGAGGACCGGGGAGCTGTTTTTT
TRBD1	TRBJ2-2	few	TRBV7-2	CASSLGLGQAFTGELFF	TGTGCCAGCAGCTTAGGATTAGGACAGGCGTTCACCGGGGAGCTGTTTTTT
TRBD1	TRBJ1-4	NA	TRBV18	CASSVTSGQGSEKLFF	TGTGCCAGCTCAGTAACCTCCGGACAGGGGAGCGAAAAACTGTTTTTT
TRBD2	TRBJ2-3	NA	TRBV12-3/TRBV12-4	CASSLFGGGARDTQYF	TGTGCCAGCAGTTTATTTGGCGGGGGGGCCAGGGATACGCAGTATTTT
NA	TRBJ2-3	NA	TRBV20-1	CSASGGGVPDTQYF	TGCAGTGCATCAGGGGGGGGGGTCCCAGATACGCAGTATTTT
NA	TRBJ2-1	NA	TRBV11-2	CASSLGEQISYNEQFF	TGTGCCAGCAGCTTAGGGGAACAGATCTCCTACAATGAGCAGTTCTTC
NA	TRBJ2-1	NA	TRBV11-2	CASSLEGTGAPLRDEQFF	TGTGCCAGCAGCTTAGAGGGGACTGGGGCTCCCCTAAGGGATGAGCAGTTCTTC
TRBD1	TRBJ1-1	NA	TRBV2	CASSWTGSYTEAFF	TGTGCCAGCAGTTGGACAGGGAGTTACACTGAAGCTTTCTTT
TRBD1	TRBJ1-2	NA	TRBV19	CASNDRENYGYTF	TGTGCCAGTAATGACAGGGAGAACTATGGCTACACCTTC
NA	TRBJ1-1	NA	TRBV5-4	CASSETTVNTEAFF	TGTGCCAGCAGCGAGACGACAGTGAACACTGAAGCTTTCTTT
NA	TRBJ2-1	once	TRBV29-1	CSAAGAQGHNEQFF	TGCAGCGCTGCAGGGGCCCAGGGGCACAATGAGCAGTTCTTC
TRBD2	TRBJ2-7	NA	TRBV4-1	CASSQGAGVDEQYF	TGCGCCAGCAGCCAAGGTGCGGGAGTTGACGAGCAGTACTTC
TRBD1	TRBJ1-2	NA	TRBV7-2	CASSLVVVGDSYYGYTF	TGTGCCAGCAGCTTAGTCGTCGTGGGGGACAGCTACTATGGCTACACCTTC
TRBD1	TRBJ2-3	NA	TRBV6-2/TRBV6-3	CASSDRDLSTDTQYF	TGTGCCAGCAGTGACAGGGATCTTAGTACAGATACGCAGTATTTT
NA	TRBJ1-2	many	TRBV7-2	CASSPSGEGYTF	TGTGCCAGCAGCCCCAGCGGGGAAGGCTACACCTTC
NA	TRBJ2-3	NA	TRBV2	CASLIRGPIADTQYF	TGTGCCAGCTTAATCCGGGGACCCATCGCAGATACGCAGTATTTT